The entry that follows covers one TCR beta chain sequence. Trimming pared 4 bases from V and 3 bases from J, leaving 11 bases between. CDR1 and CDR2 (germline): SGHRS, YFSETQ. There are 13 residues in the CDR3. This record comes from a study of blood T cell repertoires in COVID-19. Using immunoSEQ multiplex PCR, the repertoire was profiled, and TCRdb retains in-frame clones only, with some absent. Among around 250,000 clones listed, about nine tenths were seen once. Sequenced: PBMCs or T cells enriched from blood (not recorded which). This TCR came from a man between 18 and 29 years old who had recovered from COVID-19. This chain uses TRBV5-1 with TRBJ2-7, with D perhaps TRBD1 (5 bases). CDR3 nucleotide sequence: TGCGCCAGCAGCCAGGGCTTCCACTACGAGCAGTACTTC. This encodes CASSQGFHYEQYF.